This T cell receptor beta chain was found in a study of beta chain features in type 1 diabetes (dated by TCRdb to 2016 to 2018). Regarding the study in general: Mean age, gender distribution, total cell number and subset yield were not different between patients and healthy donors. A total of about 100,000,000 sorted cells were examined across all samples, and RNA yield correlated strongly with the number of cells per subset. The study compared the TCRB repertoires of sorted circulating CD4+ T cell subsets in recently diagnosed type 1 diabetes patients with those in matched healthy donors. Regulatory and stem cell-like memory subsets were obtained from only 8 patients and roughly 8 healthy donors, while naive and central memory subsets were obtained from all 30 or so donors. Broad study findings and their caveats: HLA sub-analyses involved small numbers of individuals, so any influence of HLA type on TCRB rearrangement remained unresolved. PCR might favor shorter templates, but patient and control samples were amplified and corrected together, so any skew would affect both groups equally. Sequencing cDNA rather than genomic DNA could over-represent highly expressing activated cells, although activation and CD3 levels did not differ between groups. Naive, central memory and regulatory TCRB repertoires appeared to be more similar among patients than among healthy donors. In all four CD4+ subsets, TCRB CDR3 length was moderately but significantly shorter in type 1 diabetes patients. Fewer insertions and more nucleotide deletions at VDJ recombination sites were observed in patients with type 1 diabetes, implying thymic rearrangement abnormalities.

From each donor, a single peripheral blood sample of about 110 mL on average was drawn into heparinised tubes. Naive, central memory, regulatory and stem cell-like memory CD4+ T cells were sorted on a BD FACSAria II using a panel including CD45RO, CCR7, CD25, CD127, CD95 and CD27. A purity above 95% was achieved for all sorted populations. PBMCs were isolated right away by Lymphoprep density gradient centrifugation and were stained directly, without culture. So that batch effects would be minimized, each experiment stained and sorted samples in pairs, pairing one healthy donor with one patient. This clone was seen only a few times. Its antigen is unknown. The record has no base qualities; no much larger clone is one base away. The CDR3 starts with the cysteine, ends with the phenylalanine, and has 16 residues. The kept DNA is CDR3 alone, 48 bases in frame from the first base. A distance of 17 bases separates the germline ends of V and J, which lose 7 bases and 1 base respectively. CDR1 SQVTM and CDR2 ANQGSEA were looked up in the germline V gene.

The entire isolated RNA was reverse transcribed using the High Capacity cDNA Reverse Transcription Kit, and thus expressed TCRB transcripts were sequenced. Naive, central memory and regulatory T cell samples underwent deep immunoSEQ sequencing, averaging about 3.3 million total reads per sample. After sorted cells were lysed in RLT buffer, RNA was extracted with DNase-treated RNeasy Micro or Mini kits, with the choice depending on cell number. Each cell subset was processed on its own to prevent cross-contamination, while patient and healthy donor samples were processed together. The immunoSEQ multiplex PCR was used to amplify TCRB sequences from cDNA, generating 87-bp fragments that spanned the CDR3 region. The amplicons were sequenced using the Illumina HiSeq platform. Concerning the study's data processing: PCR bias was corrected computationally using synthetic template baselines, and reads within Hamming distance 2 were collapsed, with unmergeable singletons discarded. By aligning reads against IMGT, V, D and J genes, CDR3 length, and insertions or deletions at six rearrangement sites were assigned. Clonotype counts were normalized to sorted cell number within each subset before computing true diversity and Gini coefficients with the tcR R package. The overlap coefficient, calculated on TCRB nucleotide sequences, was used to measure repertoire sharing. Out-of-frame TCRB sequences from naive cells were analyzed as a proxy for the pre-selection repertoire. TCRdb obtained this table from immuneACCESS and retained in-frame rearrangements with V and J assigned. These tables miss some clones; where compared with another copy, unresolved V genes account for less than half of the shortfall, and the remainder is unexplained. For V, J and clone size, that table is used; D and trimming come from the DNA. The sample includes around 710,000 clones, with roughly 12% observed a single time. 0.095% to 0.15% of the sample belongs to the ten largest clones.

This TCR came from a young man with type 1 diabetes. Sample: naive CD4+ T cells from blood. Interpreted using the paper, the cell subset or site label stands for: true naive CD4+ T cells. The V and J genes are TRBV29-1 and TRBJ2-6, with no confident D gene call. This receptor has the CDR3 CSASEEIVSGANVLTF. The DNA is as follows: TGCAGCGCCTCAGAAGAGATCGTGTCTGGGGCCAACGTCCTGACTTTC.